This T cell receptor beta chain was sequenced for a study of CD8+ T cells in alopecia areata listed by TCRdb under 2018. Turning to the overall study: Treated patients were enrolled in an open-label pilot trial of oral tofacitinib, 5 to 10 mg twice daily, for moderate-to-severe alopecia areata. RNA was obtained with the PAXgene miRNA kit for fixed scalp, the miRNeasy kit for PBMCs, and the RNeasy kit for mouse skin. Amplification of TCRbeta CDR3 regions was done by immunoSEQ multiplex PCR using 35 Vbeta forward primers and 13 Jbeta reverse primers. On the human side, TCRbeta sequencing was run on scalp tissue and on sorted CD4+ and CD8+ peripheral blood T cells from healthy controls and from alopecia areata patients with either patchy or totalis/universalis disease. For the treated patients, the SALT score, which quantifies what percentage of scalp surface area is affected, served as the measure of disease severity. Tofacitinib was administered for 6 to 18 months, and 6 months of follow-up off drug were then conducted to assess delayed response and recurrence. The study used high-throughput TCRbeta sequencing to examine T cell clonal expansion in alopecia areata, in both the C3H/HeJ mouse model and human patients. Scalp clonality was compared across normal scalp (n=4), patchy alopecia areata scalp (n=8), and alopecia totalis/universalis scalp (n=8). Biopsies were taken from tofacitinib-treated patients at baseline and again at 4 and 24 weeks into treatment, and several of those patients also had a later scalp biopsy. Summary of the overall study and its limitations: Lesional scalp, especially in alopecia totalis/universalis, showed higher clonality and more expanded CD8+ clones than normal scalp, suggesting antigenic drive. TCR sequences shared between patients were less clear than in mice, possibly partly because of HLA diversity in the patient population. Tofacitinib significantly lowered scalp clonality and the number of expanded CD8+ clones among the top 100 scalp clones. Many expanded lesional clones were found to persist in scalp and blood during tofacitinib treatment, and relapse after treatment cessation may be partly explained by this persistence. Because the treated cohort was small and included a single nonresponder, larger studies are needed to assess links between baseline CD8+ expansion and response. Unlike mouse skin, which is dominated by gammadelta T cells, normal human skin has resident alphabeta T cells that are also sequenced, and this complicates analysis of the scalp TCR repertoire.

This specimen's time point label, interpreted: about 5 months on oral tofacitinib. The treatment or condition label corresponds to: oral pan-JAK inhibitor, 5-10 mg twice daily. Peripheral blood and lesional scalp punch biopsies were obtained from patients with alopecia areata. PBMCs were separated by density centrifugation and stained for CD3, CD4 and CD8, after which CD4+ and CD8+ T cells were sorted on a FACSAria. The protocol used for the library was the immunoSEQ multiplex PCR assay. For TCR sequencing, RNA was extracted from every sample and reverse transcribed into cDNA to serve as template. SuperScript III was used to make first-strand cDNA, primed with a 2:1 mix of oligo-dT and random hexamers. A synthetic immune receptor repertoire was used to gauge amplification bias, and whatever bias remained was removed computationally. As for how the authors treated the data: After raw reads were preprocessed to remove errors, the CDR3 was defined following IMGT conventions as running from the conserved cysteine to phenylalanine. Clonality was computed as 1 minus the Shannon entropy, with the entropy normalized by log2 of the number of productive unique TCRs. Whether each scalp clone was CD4 or CD8 was inferred by checking scalp TCRbeta sequences against the CD4 and CD8 repertoires from sorted blood. Held by TCRdb, this immuneACCESS table contains in-frame sequences only and omits some clones. Under half of the omission traces to an unresolved V gene where checked; the cause of the rest is unknown. From that table come the V and J calls and clone size; the DNA was used to work out D and trimming. Counted in this sample were 180,000 or so clones; over 45% of them appeared once. Jointly, the top ten make up under 7% of the sample.

In regard to this clone: No cognate antigen has been identified for it. No clone much larger than this one lies a single base away; base qualities are absent.

This TCR derives from a human donor with alopecia areata. The specimen was CD4+ T cells sorted from blood, collected at week 24, from a patient treated with tofacitinib.

The bases read TGTGCCAGCAGCACGGGACTTCAAGAGACCCAGTACTTC. The encoded protein is CASSTGLQETQYF. The chain is assembled from TRBV11-1 and TRBJ2-5; possibly the D gene is TRBD2, per 6 matching bases. The CDR3, from cysteine to phenylalanine, totals 13 residues. This entry keeps only the CDR3 DNA: 39 bases, framed from base 1. The junction shows trimming of 5 bases on V and 2 bases on J, plus 9 bases between the germline ends. The germline V gene encodes CDR1 SGHAT and CDR2 FQDESV (reference sequence). Supplemented by the reference TRBV11-1 and TRBJ2-5 proteins around the CDR3, the complete variable domain is EAEVAQSPRYKITEKSQAVAFWCDPISGHATLYWYRQILGQGPELLVQFQDESVVDDSQLPKDRFSAERLKGVDSTLKIQPAELGDSAMYLCASSTGLQETQYFGPGTRLLVL.